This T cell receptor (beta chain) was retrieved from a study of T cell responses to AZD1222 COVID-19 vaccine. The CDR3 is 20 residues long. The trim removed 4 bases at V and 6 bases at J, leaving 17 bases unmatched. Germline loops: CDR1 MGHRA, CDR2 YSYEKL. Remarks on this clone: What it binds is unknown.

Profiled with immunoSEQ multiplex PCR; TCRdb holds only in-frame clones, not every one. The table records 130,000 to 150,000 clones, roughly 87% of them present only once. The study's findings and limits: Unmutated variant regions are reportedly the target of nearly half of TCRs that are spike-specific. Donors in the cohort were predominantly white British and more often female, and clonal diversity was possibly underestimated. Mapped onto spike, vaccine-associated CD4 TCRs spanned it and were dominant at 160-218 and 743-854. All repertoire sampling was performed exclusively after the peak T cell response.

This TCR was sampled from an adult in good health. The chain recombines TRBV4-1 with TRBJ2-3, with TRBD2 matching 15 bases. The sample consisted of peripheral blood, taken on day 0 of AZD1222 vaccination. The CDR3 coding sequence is TGCGCCAGCAGCCCTACTAATTTTGGGACTAGCGGGAGGAACCCCGATACGCAGTATTTT. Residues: CASSPTNFGTSGRNPDTQYF.